The 5 T cell receptor beta chains given below trace back to one sample, sequenced in a study of cytomegalovirus exposure and HLA in healthy donors. The assay was immunoSEQ multiplex PCR, and TCRdb's table has in-frame clones only and misses some. The table lists about 280,000 clones, approximately 90% of them singletons. Sequenced: PBMCs. The receptors stem from a woman aged 18-29 years in good health and CMV-seronegative.

This clone was counted a few times. The chain joins TRBV29-1 to TRBJ1-2; 11 positions agree with TRBD1. The CDR3 covers 15 residues. V trimming: 6 bases; J trimming: 7 bases; junction bases outside the gene matches: 13. Looked up from germline, CDR1 is SQVTM and CDR2 is ANQGSEA. The CDR3: CSVPEGGTGGLGYTF. The CDR3 DNA follows: TGCAGCGTGCCCGAAGGGGGGACAGGGGGACTTGGCTACACCTTC.

This clone was counted once. The chain has TRBV4-1 and TRBJ2-1; 9 nucleotides align to TRBD2. V was pared by 0 bases and J by 6 bases, with 9 bases of the junction left unmatched. The germline V gene encodes CDR1 MGHRA and CDR2 YSYEKL. This CDR3 spans 17 amino acids. CDR3 DNA: TGCGCCAGCAGCCAAGATGTACGACTAGCGGAAGGCAATGAGCAGTTCTTC. Residues: CASSQDVRLAEGNEQFF.

The chain combines TRBV7-8 with TRBJ1-5, with D hard to call. CDR3 length: 16 amino acids. The germline CDR1 and CDR2 sequences are SGHVS and FQNEAQ. With 1 base removed from V and 3 bases from J, the gap between germline ends came to 13 bases. CDR3 DNA: TGTGCCAGCAGCTTAGTTACCCAGATTATCAATCAGCCCCAGCATTTT. Translated, it gives CASSLVTQIINQPQHF.

The genes are TRBV5-6 and TRBJ1-4; 8 bases are shared with TRBD1. The J segment lost 4 bases and the V segment lost 2 bases, leaving 4 bases of the junction unmatched. Germline-derived CDR1 and CDR2 are SGHDT and YYEEEE. The CDR3 contains 15 residues. For the CDR3, the DNA is TGTGCCAGCAGCTTCTACAGGGGGGATAATGAAAAACTGTTTTTT. Translated, it gives CASSFYRGDNEKLFF.

There are many counts of this clone. The rearrangement uses TRBV10-2 and TRBJ2-3; 9 bases are shared with TRBD2. The CDR3 length is 18 residues. Germline values: CDR1 WSHSY, CDR2 SAAADI. Trimming took 2 bases from V and 0 from J; bases not matched to a gene: 9. DNA of the CDR3: TGCGCCAGCAGTGAGCCCGAGGTCCTAGCGGGAAGCACAGATACGCAGTATTTT. Protein sequence: CASSEPEVLAGSTDTQYF.